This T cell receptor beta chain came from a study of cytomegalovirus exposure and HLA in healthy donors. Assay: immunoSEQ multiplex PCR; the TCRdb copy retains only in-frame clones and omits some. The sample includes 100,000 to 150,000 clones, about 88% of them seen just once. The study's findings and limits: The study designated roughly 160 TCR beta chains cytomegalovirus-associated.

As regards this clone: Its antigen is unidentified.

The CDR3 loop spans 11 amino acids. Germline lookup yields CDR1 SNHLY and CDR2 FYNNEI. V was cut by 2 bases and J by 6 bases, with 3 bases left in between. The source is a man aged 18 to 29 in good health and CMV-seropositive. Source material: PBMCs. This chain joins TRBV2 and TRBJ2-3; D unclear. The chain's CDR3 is CASSERDTQYF. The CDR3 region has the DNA TGTGCCAGCAGTGAACGGGATACGCAGTATTTT.